These T cell receptor beta chains were read from a single sample in a study of T cells in Graves' hyperthyroidism and ophthalmopathy. Via MiXCR, TCRdb re-called the multiplex PCR reads, giving one row per CDR3 protein. The sample records about 180,000 distinct CDR3 sequences, about 18% being singletons. The sequenced sample was blood. These receptors were taken from a woman aged 45-59 years with Graves' hyperthyroidism. The CDR3 runs from the conserved cysteine through the conserved F or W.

j_gene	v_gene	len	CDR3aa
TRBJ1-1	TRBV12-3/TRBV12-4	13	CASGVGAITEAFF
TRBJ1-1	TRBV27	13	CASSFRANTEAFF
TRBJ2-3	TRBV24-1	16	CATSDHQARGGDTQYF
TRBJ1-3	TRBV29-1	14	CSAQGAGPGNTIYF
TRBJ1-1	TRBV3-1	13	CASSQDRNTEAFF
TRBJ2-7	TRBV5-8	14	CASSRLGQSYEQYF
TRBJ2-7	TRBV7-2	11	CASSQNPEQYF
TRBJ1-1	TRBV3-1	16	CASSQGVSQQNTEAFF
TRBJ1-1	TRBV12-3/TRBV12-4	13	CARGGRMNTEAFF
TRBJ1-2	TRBV28	14	CASTANPEAYGYTF
TRBJ1-2	TRBV4-1	14	CASSQGVVNYGYTF
TRBJ2-5	TRBV7-9	16	CASSYRDRGPEETQYF
TRBJ2-7	TRBV6-1	13	CASSEVRQGEQYF
TRBJ1-1	TRBV20-1	16	CSARDSRQGWNTEAFF
TRBJ2-3	TRBV9	14	CASSSNGEGDTQYF
TRBJ1-2	TRBV7-2	12	CASSSRVGGYTF
TRBJ1-5	TRBV20-1	12	CSARVVNQPQHF
TRBJ1-1	TRBV6-1	15	CASSSPEFMNTEAFF
TRBJ1-1	TRBV27	14	CASTKVGAETEAFF
TRBJ2-1	TRBV9	15	CASSVEAGAYNEQFF
TRBJ1-2	TRBV3-1	14	CASSPGGVNYGYTF
TRBJ2-3	TRBV20-1	14	CSARGILITDTQYF
TRBJ2-1	TRBV20-1	19	CSARDWRREVRGGVDEQFF
TRBJ2-1	TRBV9	16	CASSPSDYGMLDEQFF
TRBJ2-7	TRBV7-9	16	CASSLGPRAISYEQYF
TRBJ1-4	TRBV28	17	CASSFQTTGGFNEKLFF
TRBJ1-6	TRBV28	14	CASSGSSYNSPLHF
TRBJ2-1	TRBV7-2	18	CASSEKPNSVVRGLEQFF
TRBJ1-3	TRBV4-1	13	CASSQGQGNTIYF
TRBJ2-5	TRBV7-9	16	CASSLGGDDRGETQYF
TRBJ1-1	TRBV10-3	14	CAISEGRMNTEAFF
TRBJ2-3	TRBV2	14	CASVGQQPRDTQYF
TRBJ1-5	TRBV5-1	15	CASSPTGYGNQPQHF
TRBJ2-1	TRBV6-4	16	CASSEMGQGSYNEQFF
TRBJ2-1	TRBV6-5	15	CASSFDRGAPREQFF
TRBJ1-2	TRBV6-1	16	CASSYQGTGGYYGYTF
TRBJ2-3	TRBV7-9	16	CASSFSDSSESYTQYF
TRBJ2-5	TRBV4-1	14	CASSRRTDQETQYF
TRBJ2-5	TRBV28	15	CASSSGGTAGETQYF
TRBJ2-6	TRBV6-5	15	CASRKHSSGANVLTF
TRBJ1-1	TRBV7-3	13	CASSLTRDTEAFF
TRBJ1-4	TRBV7-2	14	CASSLGPTNEKLFF
TRBJ2-2	TRBV19	13	CASHRGNTGELFF
TRBJ1-2	TRBV3-1	14	CASSQVSGADGYTF
TRBJ2-5	TRBV27	15	CASSSTGIRGETQYF
TRBJ1-2	TRBV4-3	16	CASSQERDRRTYGYTF
TRBJ2-7	TRBV2	14	CASSVGAGVYEQYF
TRBJ2-5	TRBV28	14	CASRPSYGKETQYF
TRBJ1-5	TRBV27	14	CASSSPGSNQPQHF
TRBJ2-5	TRBV2	14	CASSVTGGQETQYF
TRBJ1-5	TRBV2	13	CASTLTGSSAQHF
TRBJ2-1	TRBV20-1	15	CSARGPQSSYNEQFF
TRBJ1-1	TRBV20-1	14	CSARWGTENTEAFF